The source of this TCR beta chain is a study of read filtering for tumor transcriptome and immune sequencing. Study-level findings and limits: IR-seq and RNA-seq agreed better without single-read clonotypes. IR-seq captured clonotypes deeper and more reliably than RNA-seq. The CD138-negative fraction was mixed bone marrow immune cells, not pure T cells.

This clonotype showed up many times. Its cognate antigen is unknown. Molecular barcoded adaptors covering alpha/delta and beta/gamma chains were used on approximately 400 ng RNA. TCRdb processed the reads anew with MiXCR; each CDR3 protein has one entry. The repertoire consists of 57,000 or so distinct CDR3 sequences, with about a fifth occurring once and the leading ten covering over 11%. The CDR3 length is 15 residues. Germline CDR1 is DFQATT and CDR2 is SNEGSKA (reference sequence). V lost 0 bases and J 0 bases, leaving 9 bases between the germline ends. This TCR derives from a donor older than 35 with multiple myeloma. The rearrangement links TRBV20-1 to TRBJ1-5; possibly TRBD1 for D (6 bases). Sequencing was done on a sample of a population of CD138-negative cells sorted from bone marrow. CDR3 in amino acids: CSARDFRGSNQPQHF. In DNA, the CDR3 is TGCAGTGCTAGAGATTTCAGGGGTAGCAATCAGCCCCAGCATTTT.